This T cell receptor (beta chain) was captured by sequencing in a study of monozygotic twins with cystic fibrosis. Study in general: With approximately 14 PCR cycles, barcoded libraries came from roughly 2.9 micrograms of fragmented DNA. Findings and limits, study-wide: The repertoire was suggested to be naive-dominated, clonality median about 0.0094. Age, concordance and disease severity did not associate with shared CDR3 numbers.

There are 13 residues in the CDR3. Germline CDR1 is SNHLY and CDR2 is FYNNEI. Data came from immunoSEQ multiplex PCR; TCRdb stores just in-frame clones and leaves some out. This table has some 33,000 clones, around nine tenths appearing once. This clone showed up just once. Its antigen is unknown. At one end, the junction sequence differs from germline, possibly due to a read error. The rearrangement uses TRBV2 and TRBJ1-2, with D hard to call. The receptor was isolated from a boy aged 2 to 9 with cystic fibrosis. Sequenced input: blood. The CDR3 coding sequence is TGTGCCAGCGGTGAGACGGGAAACTATGGCTACACCTTC. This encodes CASGETGNYGYTF.